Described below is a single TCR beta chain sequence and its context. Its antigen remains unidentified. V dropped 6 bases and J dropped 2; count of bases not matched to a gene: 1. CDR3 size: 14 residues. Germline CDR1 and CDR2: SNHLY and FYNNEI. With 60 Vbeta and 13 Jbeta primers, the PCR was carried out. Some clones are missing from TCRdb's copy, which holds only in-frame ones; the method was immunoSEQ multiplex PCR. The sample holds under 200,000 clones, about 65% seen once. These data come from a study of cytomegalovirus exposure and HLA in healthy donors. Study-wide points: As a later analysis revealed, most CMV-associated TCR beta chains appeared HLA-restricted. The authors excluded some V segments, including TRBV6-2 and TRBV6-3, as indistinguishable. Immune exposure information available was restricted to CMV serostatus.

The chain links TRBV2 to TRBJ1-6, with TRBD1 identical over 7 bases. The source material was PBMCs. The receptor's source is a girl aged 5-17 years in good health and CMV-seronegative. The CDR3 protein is CASSRGAYNSPLHF. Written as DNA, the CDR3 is TGTGCCAGCAGCAGGGGGGCCTATAATTCACCCCTCCACTTT.